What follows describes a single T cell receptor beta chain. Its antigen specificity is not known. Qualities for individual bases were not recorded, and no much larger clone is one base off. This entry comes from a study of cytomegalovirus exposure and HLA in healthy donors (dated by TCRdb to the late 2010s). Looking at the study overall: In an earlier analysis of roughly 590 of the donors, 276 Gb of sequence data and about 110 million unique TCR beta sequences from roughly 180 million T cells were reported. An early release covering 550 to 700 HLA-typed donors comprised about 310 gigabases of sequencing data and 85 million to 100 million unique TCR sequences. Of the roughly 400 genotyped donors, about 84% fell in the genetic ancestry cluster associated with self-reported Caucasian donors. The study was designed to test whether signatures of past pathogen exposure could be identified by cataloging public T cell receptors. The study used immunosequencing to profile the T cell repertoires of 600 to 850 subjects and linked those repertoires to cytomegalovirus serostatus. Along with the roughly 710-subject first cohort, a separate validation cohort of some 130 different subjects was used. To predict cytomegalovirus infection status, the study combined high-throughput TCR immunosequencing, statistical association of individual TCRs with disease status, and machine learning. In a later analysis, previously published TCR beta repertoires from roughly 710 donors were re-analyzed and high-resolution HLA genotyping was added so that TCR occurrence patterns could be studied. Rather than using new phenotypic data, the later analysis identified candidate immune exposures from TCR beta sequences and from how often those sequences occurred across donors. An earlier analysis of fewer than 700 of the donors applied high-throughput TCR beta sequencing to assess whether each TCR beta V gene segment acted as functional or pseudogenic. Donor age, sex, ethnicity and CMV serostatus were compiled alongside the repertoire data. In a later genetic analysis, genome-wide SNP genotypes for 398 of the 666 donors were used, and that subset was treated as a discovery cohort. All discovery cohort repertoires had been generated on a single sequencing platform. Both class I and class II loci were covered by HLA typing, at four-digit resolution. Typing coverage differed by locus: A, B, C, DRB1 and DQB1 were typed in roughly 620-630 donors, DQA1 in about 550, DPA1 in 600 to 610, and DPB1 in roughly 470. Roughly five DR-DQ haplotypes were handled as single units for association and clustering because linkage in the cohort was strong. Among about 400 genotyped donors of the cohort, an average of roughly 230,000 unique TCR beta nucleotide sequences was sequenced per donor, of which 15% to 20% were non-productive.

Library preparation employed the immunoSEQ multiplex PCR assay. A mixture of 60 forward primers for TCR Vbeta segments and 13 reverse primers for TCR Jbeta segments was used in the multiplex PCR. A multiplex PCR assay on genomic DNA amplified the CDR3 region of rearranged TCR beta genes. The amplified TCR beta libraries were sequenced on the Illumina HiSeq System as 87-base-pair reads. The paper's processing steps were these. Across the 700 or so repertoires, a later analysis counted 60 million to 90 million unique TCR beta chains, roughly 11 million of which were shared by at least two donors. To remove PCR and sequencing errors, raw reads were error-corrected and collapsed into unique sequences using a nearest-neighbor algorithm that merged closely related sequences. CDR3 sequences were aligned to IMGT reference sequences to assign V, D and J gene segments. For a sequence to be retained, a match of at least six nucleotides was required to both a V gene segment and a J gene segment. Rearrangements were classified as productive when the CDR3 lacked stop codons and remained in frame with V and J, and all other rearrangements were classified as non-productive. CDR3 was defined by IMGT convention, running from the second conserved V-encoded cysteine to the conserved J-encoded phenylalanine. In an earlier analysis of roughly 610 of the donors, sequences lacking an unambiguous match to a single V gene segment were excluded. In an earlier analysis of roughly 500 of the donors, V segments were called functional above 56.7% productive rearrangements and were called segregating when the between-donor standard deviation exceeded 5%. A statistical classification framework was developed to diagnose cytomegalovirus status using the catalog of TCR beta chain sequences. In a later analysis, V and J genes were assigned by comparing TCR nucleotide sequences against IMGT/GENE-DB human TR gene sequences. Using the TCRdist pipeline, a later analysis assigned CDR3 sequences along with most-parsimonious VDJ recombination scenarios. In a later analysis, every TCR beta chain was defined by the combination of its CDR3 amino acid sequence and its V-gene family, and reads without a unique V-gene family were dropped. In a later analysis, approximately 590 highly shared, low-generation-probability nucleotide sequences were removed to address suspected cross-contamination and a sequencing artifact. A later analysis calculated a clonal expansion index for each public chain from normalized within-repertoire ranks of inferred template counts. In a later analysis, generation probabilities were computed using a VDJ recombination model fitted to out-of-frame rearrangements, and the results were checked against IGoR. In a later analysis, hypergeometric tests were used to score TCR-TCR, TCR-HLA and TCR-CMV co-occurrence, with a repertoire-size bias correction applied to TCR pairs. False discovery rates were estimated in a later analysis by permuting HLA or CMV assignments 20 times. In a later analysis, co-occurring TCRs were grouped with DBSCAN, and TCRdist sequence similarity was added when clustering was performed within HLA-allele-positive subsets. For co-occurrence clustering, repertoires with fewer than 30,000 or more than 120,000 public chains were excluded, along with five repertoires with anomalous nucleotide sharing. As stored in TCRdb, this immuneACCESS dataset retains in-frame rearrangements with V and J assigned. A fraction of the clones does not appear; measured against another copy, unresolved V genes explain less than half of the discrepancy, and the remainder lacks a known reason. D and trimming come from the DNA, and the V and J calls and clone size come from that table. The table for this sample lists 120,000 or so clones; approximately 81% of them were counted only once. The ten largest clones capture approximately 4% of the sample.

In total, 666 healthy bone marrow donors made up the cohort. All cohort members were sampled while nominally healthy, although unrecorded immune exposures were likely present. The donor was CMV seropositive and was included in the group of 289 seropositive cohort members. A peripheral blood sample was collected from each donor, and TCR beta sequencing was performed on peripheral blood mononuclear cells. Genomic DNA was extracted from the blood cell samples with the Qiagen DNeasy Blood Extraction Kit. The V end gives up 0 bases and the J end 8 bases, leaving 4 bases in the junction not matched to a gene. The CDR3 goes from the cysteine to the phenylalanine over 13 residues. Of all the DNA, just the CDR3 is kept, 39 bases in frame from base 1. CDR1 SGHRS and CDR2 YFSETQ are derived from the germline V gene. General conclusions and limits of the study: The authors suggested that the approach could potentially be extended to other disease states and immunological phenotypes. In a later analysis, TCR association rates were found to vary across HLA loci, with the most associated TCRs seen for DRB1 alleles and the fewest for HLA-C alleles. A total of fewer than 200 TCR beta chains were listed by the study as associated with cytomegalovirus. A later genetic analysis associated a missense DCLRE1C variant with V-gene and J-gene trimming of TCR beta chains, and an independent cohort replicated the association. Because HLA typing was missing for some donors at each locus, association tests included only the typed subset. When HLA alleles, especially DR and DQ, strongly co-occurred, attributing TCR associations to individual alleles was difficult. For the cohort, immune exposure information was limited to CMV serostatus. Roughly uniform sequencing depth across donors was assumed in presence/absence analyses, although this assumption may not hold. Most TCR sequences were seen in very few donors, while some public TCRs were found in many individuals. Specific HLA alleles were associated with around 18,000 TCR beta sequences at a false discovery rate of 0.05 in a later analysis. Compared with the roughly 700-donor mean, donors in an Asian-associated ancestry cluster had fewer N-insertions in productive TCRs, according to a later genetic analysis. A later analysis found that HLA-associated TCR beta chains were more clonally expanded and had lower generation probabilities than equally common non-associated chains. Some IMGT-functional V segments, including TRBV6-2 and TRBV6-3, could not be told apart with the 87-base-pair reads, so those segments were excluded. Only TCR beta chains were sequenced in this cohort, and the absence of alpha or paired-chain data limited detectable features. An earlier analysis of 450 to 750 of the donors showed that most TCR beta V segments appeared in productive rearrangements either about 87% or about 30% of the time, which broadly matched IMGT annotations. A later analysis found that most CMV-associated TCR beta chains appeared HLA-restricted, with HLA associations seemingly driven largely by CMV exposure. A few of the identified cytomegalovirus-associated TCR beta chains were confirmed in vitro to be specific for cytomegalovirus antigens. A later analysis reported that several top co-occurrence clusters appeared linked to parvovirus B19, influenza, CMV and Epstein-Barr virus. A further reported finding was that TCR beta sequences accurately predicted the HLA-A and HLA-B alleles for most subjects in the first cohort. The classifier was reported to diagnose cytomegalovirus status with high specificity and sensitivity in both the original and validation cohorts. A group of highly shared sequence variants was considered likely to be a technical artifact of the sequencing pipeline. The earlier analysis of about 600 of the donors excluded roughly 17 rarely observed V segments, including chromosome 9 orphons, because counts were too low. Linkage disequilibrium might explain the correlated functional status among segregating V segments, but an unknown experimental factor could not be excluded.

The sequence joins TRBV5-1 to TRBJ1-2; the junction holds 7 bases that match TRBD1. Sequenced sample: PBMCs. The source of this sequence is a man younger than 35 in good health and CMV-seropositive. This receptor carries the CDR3 CASSLGQGRGYTF. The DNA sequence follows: TGCGCCAGCAGCTTGGGACAGGGCAGGGGCTACACCTTC.